Detailed here is one T cell receptor (beta chain). This clone was picked up one time. The clone's antigen remains unknown. There are no base qualities to consult, and no much larger clone falls within one base. Enrolling through a virtual design, the prospective study's participants ranged in age from roughly 18 to 95 years and lived across roughly 24 United States geographic areas. In the prospective study, participants were assigned to cohorts based on the clinical history participants reported in a screening survey and a study questionnaire. Mobile phlebotomists in the prospective study collected whole blood, serum and a nasopharyngeal or oropharyngeal swab from every participant. Additional blood draws and questionnaires over an approximately two-month period could optionally be provided by prospective study participants. Blood samples from the prospective study were shipped frozen or at room temperature prior to DNA extraction.

The source of the sample is a study of blood T cell repertoires in COVID-19 (dated by TCRdb to 2018 to 2020). In the study overall: Recovered participants in ImmuneRACE Cohort 3 were defined by two consecutive negative NP/OP PCR tests, clearance by a healthcare professional, or resolution of symptoms. Where available, HLA class I and class II types were taken from metadata supplied by the sample provider and were not determined by assay-based typing. Samples covering the acute and convalescent phases of COVID-19 were provided by collaborators in the United States, Italy and Spain. A freely available public database, intended as a resource for researchers studying the immune response to SARS-CoV-2, is where the repertoires were released. The sample metadata nearly always contained a de-identified subject ID, COVID-19 status, age in years and sex. The dataset comprised deeply sampled blood TCRbeta repertoires from subjects exposed to, actively infected with, or recovered from COVID-19. The prospective study material was composed of cDNA or gDNA derived from T cells, B-cell-depleted T cells, or PBMCs. Samples came from the ongoing ImmuneRACE study (first 160 participants) plus 1,254 subjects from 6 global collaborators. Study-wide findings and limitations: Clinical and demographic metadata were provided uncurated, with the amount varying by source and participant.

TCRbeta CDR3 regions were amplified from genomic DNA by means of the immunoSEQ Assay, a bias-controlled multiplex PCR. Under the source paper's analysis protocol: The number of nucleated cells in each sample was estimated from the amplification of reference gene primers within the assay. To quantify the absolute abundance of each unique TCRbeta CDR3 rearrangement, sequence reads were collapsed and filtered. For each sample, productive Simpson clonality was calculated as the square root of Simpson's diversity index over productive rearrangements. TCRdb mirrors the immuneACCESS table, restricted to in-frame sequences. Some clones are absent from its copies; in checked studies, under half trace to an unresolved V gene, and the reason for the others is unknown. That table is the source of V, J and clone size, and D and trimming were worked out from the DNA. The sample table contains more than 300,000 clones; only one count was recorded for about 87% of them. The top ten clonotypes cover roughly 1.9% of the sample.

The TCR originated in a man between 40 and 49 years old in a cohort exposed to, infected with or recovered from COVID-19 (not recorded which). Material: PBMCs or T cells enriched from blood (not recorded which).

The DNA is TGTGCCAGCAGTTCATCGGACAGGCGGAGAAACACTGAAGCTTTCTTT. Translated, it reads CASSSSDRRRNTEAFF. The chain couples TRBV27 to TRBJ1-1, and TRBD1 aligns with 7 junction nucleotides. Trimming leaves V shorter by 4 bases and J shorter by 2 bases, with the junction holding 10 bases beyond the gene matches. CDR3 length: 16 amino acids, cysteine to phenylalanine. The sequence is cut down to CDR3 DNA, 48 bases in frame from base 1. From the germline V gene (reference sequence), CDR1 is MNHEY and CDR2 is SMNVEV.